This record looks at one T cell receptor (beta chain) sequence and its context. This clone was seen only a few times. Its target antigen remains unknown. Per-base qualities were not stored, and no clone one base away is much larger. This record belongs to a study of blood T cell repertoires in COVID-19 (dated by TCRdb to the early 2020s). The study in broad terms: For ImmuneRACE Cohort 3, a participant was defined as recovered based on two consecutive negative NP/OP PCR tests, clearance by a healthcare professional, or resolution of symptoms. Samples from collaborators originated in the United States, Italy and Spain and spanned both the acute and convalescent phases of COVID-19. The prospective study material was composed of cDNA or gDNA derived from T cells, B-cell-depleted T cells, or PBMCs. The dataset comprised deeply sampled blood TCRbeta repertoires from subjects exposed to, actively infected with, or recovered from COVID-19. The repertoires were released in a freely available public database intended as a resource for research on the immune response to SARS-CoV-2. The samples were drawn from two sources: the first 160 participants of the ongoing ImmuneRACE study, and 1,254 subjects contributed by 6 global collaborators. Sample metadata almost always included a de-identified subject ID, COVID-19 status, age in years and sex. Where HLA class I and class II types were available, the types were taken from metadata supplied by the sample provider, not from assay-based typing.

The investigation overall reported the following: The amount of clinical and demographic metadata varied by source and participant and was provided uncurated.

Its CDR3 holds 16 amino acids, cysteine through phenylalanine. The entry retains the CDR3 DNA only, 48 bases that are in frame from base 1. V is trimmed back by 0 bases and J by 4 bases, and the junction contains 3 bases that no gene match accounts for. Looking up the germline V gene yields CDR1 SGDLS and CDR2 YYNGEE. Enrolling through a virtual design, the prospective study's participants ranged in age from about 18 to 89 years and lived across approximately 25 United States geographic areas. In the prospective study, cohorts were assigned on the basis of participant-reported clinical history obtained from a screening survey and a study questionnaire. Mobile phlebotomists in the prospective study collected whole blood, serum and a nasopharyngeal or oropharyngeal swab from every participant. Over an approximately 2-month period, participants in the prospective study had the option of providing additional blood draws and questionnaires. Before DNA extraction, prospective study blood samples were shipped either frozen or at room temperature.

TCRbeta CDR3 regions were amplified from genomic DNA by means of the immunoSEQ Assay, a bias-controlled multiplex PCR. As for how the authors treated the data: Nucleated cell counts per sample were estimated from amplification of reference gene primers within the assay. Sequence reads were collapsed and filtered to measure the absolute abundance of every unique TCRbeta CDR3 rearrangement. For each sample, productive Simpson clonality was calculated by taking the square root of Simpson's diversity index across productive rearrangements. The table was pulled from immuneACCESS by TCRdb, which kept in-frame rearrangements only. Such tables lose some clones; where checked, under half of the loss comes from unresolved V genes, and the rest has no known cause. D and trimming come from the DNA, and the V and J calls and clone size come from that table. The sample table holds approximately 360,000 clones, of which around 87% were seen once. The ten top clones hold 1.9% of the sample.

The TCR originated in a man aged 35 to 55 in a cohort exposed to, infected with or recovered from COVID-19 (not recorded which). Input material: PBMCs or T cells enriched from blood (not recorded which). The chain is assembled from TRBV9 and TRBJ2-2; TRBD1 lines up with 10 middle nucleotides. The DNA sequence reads TGTGCCAGCAGCGTAGTAGGACAGGGGGGCACCGGGGAGCTGTTTTTT. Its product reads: CASSVVGQGGTGELFF.